This TCR beta chain stems from a study of shared clonotypes between healthy human individuals. Study-level points and caveats: What naive subsets generally showed was a larger estimated richness than memory subsets showed. Blood was the only sampled material, and tissue repertoires likely differ.

Regarding this clone: Its antigen is as yet unknown.

This CDR3 has 14 residues. The trim removed 2 bases at V and 3 bases at J, leaving 4 bases unmatched. CDR1 SGDLS and CDR2 YYNGEE come from the germline V gene. The protocol was immunoSEQ multiplex PCR, while the TCRdb copy is restricted to in-frame clones and leaves out a portion. The sample includes millions of clones, about 95% of them seen just once. CD8 cells classed as naive were CD45RO-negative and positively selected for CCR7, excluding terminally differentiated effector memory CD45RA+ cells. Those who donated, Caucasian adults without exception, all lived in Nashville, Tennessee. J is TRBJ2-7 and V is TRBV9; 8 bases match TRBD2. This sequence originates from a young man in good health. Input material: naive CD8+ T cells sorted from blood. The CDR3 DNA reads TGTGCCAGCAGCGTGCGGGAGGAGCACTACGAGCAGTACTTC. Its protein is CASSVREEHYEQYF.